The rows below give T cell receptor beta chains drawn from one sample of a study of Graves' ophthalmopathy and Graves' hyperthyroidism. TCRdb reprocessed the multiplex PCR reads with MiXCR, giving one entry per CDR3 protein. The sample contains about 380,000 distinct CDR3 sequences, 15% of which appear only once. The specimen was peripheral blood. These receptors all come from a young woman with stable Graves' hyperthyroidism. The CDR3 runs from the conserved cysteine through the conserved F or W. D genes are given only for firm matches. Clone size appears in some rows only: once, few, many, or a class for an expanded clone.

d_gene: NA; abundance: many; j_gene: TRBJ2-2; v_gene: TRBV20-1; CDR3nt: TGCAGTGCTAACGAGTTGAACACCGGGGAGCTGTTTTTT; CDR3aa: CSANELNTGELFF
d_gene: NA; abundance: many; j_gene: TRBJ1-3; v_gene: TRBV27; CDR3nt: TGTGCCAGCAGTTCCCGAGACAGCCTAAACACCATATATTTT; CDR3aa: CASSSRDSLNTIYF
d_gene: NA; abundance: many; j_gene: TRBJ1-2; v_gene: TRBV10-2; CDR3nt: TGCGCCAGCAGTCCCCCCGGAGGGGTTGGCTACACCTTC; CDR3aa: CASSPPGGVGYTF
d_gene: NA; abundance: many; j_gene: TRBJ2-2; v_gene: TRBV27; CDR3nt: TGTGCCAGCAGAACAGGGTTTTCCACCGGGGAGCTGTTTTTT; CDR3aa: CASRTGFSTGELFF
d_gene: NA; abundance: many; j_gene: TRBJ2-5; v_gene: TRBV12-3/TRBV12-4; CDR3nt: TGTGCCAGCAGTTTAGTATCCCGGGAGACCCAGTACTTC; CDR3aa: CASSLVSRETQYF
d_gene: TRBD1; abundance: few; j_gene: TRBJ2-5; v_gene: TRBV7-8; CDR3nt: TGTGCCAGCAGCCTGCATTACCCGGGACAGGGACAAGAGACCCGGTACTTC; CDR3aa: CASSLHYPGQGQETRYF
d_gene: NA; abundance: many; j_gene: TRBJ2-7; v_gene: TRBV12-3/TRBV12-4; CDR3nt: TGTGCCAGCGGAGAGGGGAAAGGCACAATATCGTCGTCCTACGAGCAGTACTTC; CDR3aa: CASGEGKGTISSSYEQYF
d_gene: NA; abundance: NA; j_gene: TRBJ1-3; v_gene: TRBV6-1; CDR3nt: TGTGCCAGCAGTGAAACAAAAAACTCTGGAAACACCATATATTTT; CDR3aa: CASSETKNSGNTIYF
d_gene: NA; abundance: many; j_gene: TRBJ2-7; v_gene: TRBV6-2/TRBV6-3; CDR3nt: TGTGCCAGCGTCCGGGACGGGAATATGGAGCAGTACTTC; CDR3aa: CASVRDGNMEQYF
d_gene: NA; abundance: few; j_gene: TRBJ1-2; v_gene: TRBV3-1; CDR3nt: TGTGCCAGCAGGGGATCGCTCTATGGCTACACCTTC; CDR3aa: CASRGSLYGYTF
d_gene: TRBD1; abundance: many; j_gene: TRBJ1-1; v_gene: TRBV7-2; CDR3nt: TGTGCCAGCAGGTCCCGGGACAGGGCCGAAGAAGCTTTCTTT; CDR3aa: CASRSRDRAEEAFF
d_gene: NA; abundance: many; j_gene: TRBJ1-2; v_gene: TRBV12-3/TRBV12-4; CDR3nt: TGTGCCATCCGCCAGGACAGACCCTATGGCTACACCTTC; CDR3aa: CAIRQDRPYGYTF
d_gene: NA; abundance: many; j_gene: TRBJ1-5; v_gene: TRBV6-1; CDR3nt: TGTGCCAGTGAAAACAGGGAGTCGGGCAATCAGCCCCAGCATTTT; CDR3aa: CASENRESGNQPQHF
d_gene: NA; abundance: many; j_gene: TRBJ1-2; v_gene: TRBV27; CDR3nt: TGTGCCAGCAGCAAGATCAGACAGGCCGCTAACTATGGCTACACCTTC; CDR3aa: CASSKIRQAANYGYTF
d_gene: NA; abundance: many; j_gene: TRBJ2-5; v_gene: TRBV20-1; CDR3nt: TGCAGTGCTGGCAGCCGGGAGACCCAGTACTTC; CDR3aa: CSAGSRETQYF
d_gene: NA; abundance: many; j_gene: TRBJ1-1; v_gene: TRBV20-1; CDR3nt: TGCAGTGCTAGAGGGACAGACCTAAACACTGAAGCTTTCTTT; CDR3aa: CSARGTDLNTEAFF
d_gene: NA; abundance: many; j_gene: TRBJ2-2; v_gene: TRBV7-9; CDR3nt: TGTGCCAGCAGATCCTTTACGGGCACCGGGGAGCTGTTTTTT; CDR3aa: CASRSFTGTGELFF
d_gene: NA; abundance: many; j_gene: TRBJ1-1; v_gene: TRBV19; CDR3nt: TGTGCCAGTAGTGTTCCCAGGGTTGGTGGCGAAGCTTTCTTT; CDR3aa: CASSVPRVGGEAFF
d_gene: NA; abundance: NA; j_gene: TRBJ1-5; v_gene: TRBV6-5; CDR3nt: TGTGCCAGCAGTTACGGCCACTACGGGAATCAGCCCCAGCATTTT; CDR3aa: CASSYGHYGNQPQHF
d_gene: NA; abundance: few; j_gene: TRBJ2-7; v_gene: TRBV3-1; CDR3nt: TGTGCCAGCAGCCAAAAGGGGGGAGGCGAGCAGTACTTC; CDR3aa: CASSQKGGGEQYF
d_gene: TRBD2; abundance: many; j_gene: TRBJ2-5; v_gene: TRBV29-1; CDR3nt: TGCAGCGTTGGCGGAGGCCTAGCGGGGGTGAAGACCCAGTACTTC; CDR3aa: CSVGGGLAGVKTQYF
d_gene: NA; abundance: NA; j_gene: TRBJ1-1; v_gene: TRBV27; CDR3nt: TGTGCCAGCAGTTACTCGATATCGGCCGGGAACACTGAAGCTTTCTTT; CDR3aa: CASSYSISAGNTEAFF
d_gene: NA; abundance: many; j_gene: TRBJ2-4; v_gene: TRBV7-8; CDR3nt: TGTGCCAGCAGTCTCAACTTGGTCGGGGCCAAAAACATTCAGTACTTC; CDR3aa: CASSLNLVGAKNIQYF
d_gene: NA; abundance: many; j_gene: TRBJ1-1; v_gene: TRBV5-1; CDR3nt: TGCGCCAGCGGACGAATAGGTGGGGATGTCGGTGGGGTGACTGAAGCTTTCTTT; CDR3aa: CASGRIGGDVGGVTEAFF
d_gene: TRBD1; abundance: few; j_gene: TRBJ1-2; v_gene: TRBV19; CDR3nt: TGTGCCAGTAGTATAAGGCCGACAGGGCCCCGCGGCTACACCTTC; CDR3aa: CASSIRPTGPRGYTF
d_gene: NA; abundance: many; j_gene: TRBJ2-7; v_gene: TRBV15; CDR3nt: TGTGCCACCGGTTCCAGCTCCTACGAGCAGTACTTC; CDR3aa: CATGSSSYEQYF
d_gene: NA; abundance: many; j_gene: TRBJ1-2; v_gene: TRBV6-1; CDR3nt: TGTGCCAGCAGTAGATACAGGGACTTAGGTGGAGGCTACACCTTC; CDR3aa: CASSRYRDLGGGYTF
d_gene: TRBD1; abundance: many; j_gene: TRBJ2-2; v_gene: TRBV12-5; CDR3nt: TGTGCTAGTGGTTTCCCTCTAAACAGGGGAAACACCGGGGAGCTGTTTTTT; CDR3aa: CASGFPLNRGNTGELFF
d_gene: TRBD2; abundance: few; j_gene: TRBJ2-3; v_gene: TRBV6-1; CDR3nt: TGTGCCAGCAGACATAGCGGGGGGCCCACAGATACGCAGTATTTT; CDR3aa: CASRHSGGPTDTQYF
d_gene: NA; abundance: few; j_gene: TRBJ2-7; v_gene: TRBV6-1; CDR3nt: TGTGCCAGCTTTTTCGCTCCGGGTATCTACGAGCAGTACTTC; CDR3aa: CASFFAPGIYEQYF
d_gene: NA; abundance: many; j_gene: TRBJ2-7; v_gene: TRBV11-3; CDR3nt: TGTGCCAGCAGGTATTACCCCTACGAGCAGTACTTC; CDR3aa: CASRYYPYEQYF
d_gene: TRBD1; abundance: many; j_gene: TRBJ1-6; v_gene: TRBV12-5; CDR3nt: TGTGCTAGTGGTCCAGGGGGCTATAATTCACCCCTCCACTTT; CDR3aa: CASGPGGYNSPLHF
d_gene: TRBD1; abundance: many; j_gene: TRBJ1-2; v_gene: TRBV6-5; CDR3nt: TGTGCCAGCAGTCAGGACAGGCTCTATGGCTACACCTTC; CDR3aa: CASSQDRLYGYTF
d_gene: TRBD1; abundance: NA; j_gene: TRBJ2-5; v_gene: TRBV12-3/TRBV12-4; CDR3nt: TGTGCCAGCAGTTTAGCTGCCGGGACAGGGGGCTGGGAGACCCAGTACTTC; CDR3aa: CASSLAAGTGGWETQYF
d_gene: NA; abundance: many; j_gene: TRBJ1-2; v_gene: TRBV28; CDR3nt: TGTGCCAGCAGTTTATCCTTGAGGGACGGCTACACCTTC; CDR3aa: CASSLSLRDGYTF
d_gene: NA; abundance: few; j_gene: TRBJ2-7; v_gene: TRBV6-4; CDR3nt: TGTGCCGGCCCCCTAGGGGGGGACCACTACGAGCAGTACTTC; CDR3aa: CAGPLGGDHYEQYF
d_gene: TRBD1; abundance: many; j_gene: TRBJ1-6; v_gene: TRBV4-1; CDR3nt: TGCGCCAGCAGCCCGGGACAGGGCCCTAATAATTCACCCCTCCACTTT; CDR3aa: CASSPGQGPNNSPLHF
d_gene: NA; abundance: many; j_gene: TRBJ2-5; v_gene: TRBV6-5; CDR3nt: TGTGCCAGCAGAAGACTAGGGCAAGAGACCCAGTACTTC; CDR3aa: CASRRLGQETQYF
d_gene: NA; abundance: many; j_gene: TRBJ1-1; v_gene: TRBV5-1; CDR3nt: TGCGCCAGCAGCAGCGAGGGCAGGGGAGGCACTGAAGCTTTCTTT; CDR3aa: CASSSEGRGGTEAFF